This TCR beta chain was captured by sequencing in a study of T-cell reconstitution after alpha-beta-depleted transplantation in children. Study-wide results and limits: By about two months after transplant, alpha-beta T cells reportedly arose from several hundred graft clones that had expanded.

This clonotype was counted a few times. Its antigen is still unknown. Unique molecular identifiers were incorporated during preparation of the TCRbeta library. TCRdb analysed the PCR reads with MiXCR anew, one entry per CDR3 protein. The profile shows about 980,000 distinct CDR3 sequences, about 29% of them singletons. The clonotype was recovered from a boy in the first two years of life who had a stem cell transplant for SCID, so the T cells may come from the graft donor. The sequences come from PBMCs, mostly from graft donor cells, collected 360 days after TCRalphabeta/CD19-depleted stem cell transplant.

The CDR3 region has the DNA TGTGCCAGCAGTTATCGGGGGGGCGAGGATACGCAGTATTTT. Translating it yields CASSYRGGEDTQYF. The gene calls are TRBV6-5 and TRBJ2-3, with TRBD2 identical over 8 bases. Unmatched junction bases numbered 5, after V lost 3 bases and J lost 6 bases. This CDR3 has 14 residues. In germline, CDR1 is MNHEY, CDR2 SVGAGI.